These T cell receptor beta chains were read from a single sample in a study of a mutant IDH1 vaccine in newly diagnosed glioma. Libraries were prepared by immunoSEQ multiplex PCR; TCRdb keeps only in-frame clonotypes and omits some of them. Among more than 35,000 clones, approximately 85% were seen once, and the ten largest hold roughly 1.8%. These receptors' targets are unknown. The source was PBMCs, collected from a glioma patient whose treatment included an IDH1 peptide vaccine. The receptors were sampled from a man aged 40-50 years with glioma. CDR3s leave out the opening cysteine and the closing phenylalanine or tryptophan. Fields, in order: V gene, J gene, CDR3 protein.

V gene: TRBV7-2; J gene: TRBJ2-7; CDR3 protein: ASSLFLLYEQY
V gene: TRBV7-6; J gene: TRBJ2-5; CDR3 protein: ASSLGGGETQY
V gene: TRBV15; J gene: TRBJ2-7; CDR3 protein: ATSAVEGRYEQY
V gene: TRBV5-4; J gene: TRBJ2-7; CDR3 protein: ASGVGSHYEQY
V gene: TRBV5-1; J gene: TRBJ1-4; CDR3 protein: ASSEPTGGGEKLF
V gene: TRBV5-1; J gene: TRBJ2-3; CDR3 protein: ASSLALAGVVVLDTQY
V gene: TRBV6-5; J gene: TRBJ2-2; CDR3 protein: ASIGANTGELF
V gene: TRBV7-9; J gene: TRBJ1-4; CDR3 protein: ASRLMGHDEKLF
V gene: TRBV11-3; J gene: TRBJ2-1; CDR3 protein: ASSPSAVYNEQF
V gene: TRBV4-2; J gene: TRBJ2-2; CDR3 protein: ASSRRLAGDETGELF
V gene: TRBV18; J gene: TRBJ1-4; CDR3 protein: ASSPGGPSLNEKLF
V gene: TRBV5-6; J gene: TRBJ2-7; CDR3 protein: ASSLVVGAYEQY
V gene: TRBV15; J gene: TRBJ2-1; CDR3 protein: ATSREHASGSSGEQF
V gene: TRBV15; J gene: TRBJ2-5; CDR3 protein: ATSRDRGQETQY
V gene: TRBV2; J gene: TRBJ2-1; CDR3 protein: ASWSSYNEQF
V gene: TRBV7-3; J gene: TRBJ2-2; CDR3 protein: ASSRGGAANTGELF
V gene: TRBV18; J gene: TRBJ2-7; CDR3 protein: ASSPGASGFAEQY
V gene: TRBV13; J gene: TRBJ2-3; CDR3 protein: ASSRAGETSDTQY
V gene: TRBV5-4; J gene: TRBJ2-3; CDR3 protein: AVRHLTSTDTQY
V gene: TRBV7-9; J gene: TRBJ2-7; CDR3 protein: ASRRGGQGPYNVGEQY
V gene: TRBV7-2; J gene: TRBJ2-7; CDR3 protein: ASSPGGPRLYEQY
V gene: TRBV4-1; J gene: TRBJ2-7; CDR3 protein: ASRRQLGGVEQY
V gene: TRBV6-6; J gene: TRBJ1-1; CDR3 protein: ASSPQDRAF
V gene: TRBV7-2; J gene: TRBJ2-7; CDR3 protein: ASSTTGTGGYEQY
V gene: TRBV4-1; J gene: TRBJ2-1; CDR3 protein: ASSHSRGLLLVEQF
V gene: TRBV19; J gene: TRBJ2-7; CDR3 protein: ASSDTGLAAYEQY
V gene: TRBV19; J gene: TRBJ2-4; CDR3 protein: ASSKSHIQY
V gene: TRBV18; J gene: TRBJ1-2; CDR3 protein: ASSPTPGTGRGYT
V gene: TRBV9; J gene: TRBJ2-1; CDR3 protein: ASSEDRGAASGNEQF
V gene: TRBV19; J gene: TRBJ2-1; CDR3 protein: ASSIQGAAGGYIRNEQF
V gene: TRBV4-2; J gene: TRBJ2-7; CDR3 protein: ASSQAAHLADPYEQY
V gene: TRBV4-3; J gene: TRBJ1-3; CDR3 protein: ASSPRIQPSGNTIY
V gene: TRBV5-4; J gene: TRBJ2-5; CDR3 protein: ASSLGLAGFGETQY
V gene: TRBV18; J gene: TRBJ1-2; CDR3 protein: ASSPPDRDYGYT
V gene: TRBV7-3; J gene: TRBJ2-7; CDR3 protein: ASSLSFYREHEQY
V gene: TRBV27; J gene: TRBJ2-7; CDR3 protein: ASRDYSYEQY
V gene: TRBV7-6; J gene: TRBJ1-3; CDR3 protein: ASSFSGDNPGNTIY
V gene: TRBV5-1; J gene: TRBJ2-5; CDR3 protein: ASSAGQGETQY
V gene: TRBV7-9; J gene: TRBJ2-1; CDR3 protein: ASSLSSQF
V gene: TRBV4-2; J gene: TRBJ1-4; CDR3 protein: ASSQAMQATNEKLF
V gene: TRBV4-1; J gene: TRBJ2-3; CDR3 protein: ASSLGTSGSLIMDTQY
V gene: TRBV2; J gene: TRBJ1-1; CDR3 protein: ASDPSRDFYTEAF
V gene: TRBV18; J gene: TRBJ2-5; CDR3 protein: ASSLRAAQETQY
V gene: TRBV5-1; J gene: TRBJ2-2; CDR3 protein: ASSPLALAPGELF
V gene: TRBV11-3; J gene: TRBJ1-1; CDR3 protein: ASSLKGTNTEAF
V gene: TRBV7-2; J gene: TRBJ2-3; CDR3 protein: ASSLAPNVGNTQY
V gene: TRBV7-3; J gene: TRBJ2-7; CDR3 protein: ASSPQGFGEQY
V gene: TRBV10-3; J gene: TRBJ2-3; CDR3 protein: AISGGGAHTDTQY
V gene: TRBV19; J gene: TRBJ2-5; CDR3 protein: ASSIAGYQETQY
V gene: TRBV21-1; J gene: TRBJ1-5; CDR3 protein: ASSKSAVNNQPQH
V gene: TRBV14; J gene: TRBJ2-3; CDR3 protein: ASSQAFHRTSGASTDTQY
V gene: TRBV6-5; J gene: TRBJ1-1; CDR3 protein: ASSSRGQPRNTEAF
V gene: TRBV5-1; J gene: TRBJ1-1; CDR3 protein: ATRPGQLNTEAF
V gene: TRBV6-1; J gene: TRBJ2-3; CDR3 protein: ASSESTPGDTDTQY
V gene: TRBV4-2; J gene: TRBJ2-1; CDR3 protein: ASSQDPGRINEQF
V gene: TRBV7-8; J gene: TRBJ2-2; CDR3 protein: ASGTGTGGTGELF
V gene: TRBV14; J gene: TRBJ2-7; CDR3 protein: ASSQDRIAVYEQY
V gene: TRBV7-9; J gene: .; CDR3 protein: ASSLGGLGSTEQY
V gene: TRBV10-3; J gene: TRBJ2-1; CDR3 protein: AISETGTRRNHEQF
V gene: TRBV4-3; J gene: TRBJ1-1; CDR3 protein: ASSQVGGGLTEAF